The text below deals with one TCR beta chain. Its cognate antigen has yet to be identified. Base qualities are not provided; no much larger clone lies one nucleotide away. These data come from a study of blood T cell repertoires in COVID-19 (dated by TCRdb to 2018 to 2021). Regarding the study in general: Samples covering the acute and convalescent phases of COVID-19 were provided by collaborators in the United States, Italy and Spain. The dataset comprised deeply sampled blood TCRbeta repertoires from subjects exposed to, actively infected with, or recovered from COVID-19. The samples were drawn from two sources: the first 160 participants of the ongoing ImmuneRACE study, and over 950 subjects contributed by 6 global collaborators. Where available, HLA class I and class II types were taken from metadata supplied by the sample provider and were not determined by assay-based typing. Sample metadata almost always included a de-identified subject ID, COVID-19 status, age in years and sex. The repertoires were made available in a free public database intended to serve as a resource for research on the immune response to SARS-CoV-2. The material from the prospective study consisted of cDNA or gDNA derived from T cells, B-cell-depleted T cells, or PBMCs. Here is what the overall study found, with its caveats: Clinical and demographic metadata were provided uncurated, with the amount varying by source and participant.

In the prospective study, participants were 18 to 89 years old, resided in under 30 geographic areas of the United States, and were enrolled through a virtual design. In the prospective study, participants were assigned to cohorts based on the clinical history participants reported in a screening survey and a study questionnaire. A participant counted as exposed if, within 2 weeks of entering the study, that participant had been in contact with someone who had a PCR-confirmed or clinician-diagnosed COVID-19 case. In the prospective study, whole blood, serum and a nasopharyngeal or oropharyngeal swab were collected from each participant by mobile phlebotomists. Prospective study participants could optionally give additional blood draws and questionnaires over a roughly two-month period. Before DNA extraction, blood samples from the prospective study were shipped at room temperature or frozen. TCRbeta CDR3 regions were amplified from genomic DNA using the immunoSEQ Assay, a bias-controlled multiplex PCR. As for how the authors treated the data: Within the assay, amplification of reference gene primers was used to estimate how many nucleated cells each sample contained. To quantify the absolute abundance of each unique TCRbeta CDR3 rearrangement, sequence reads were collapsed and filtered. For each sample, productive Simpson clonality was calculated as the square root of Simpson's diversity index across productive rearrangements. The table was pulled from immuneACCESS by TCRdb, which kept in-frame rearrangements only. Such tables lose some clones; where checked, under half of the loss comes from unresolved V genes, and the rest has no known cause. The DNA gave D and trimming, while V, J and clone size come from that table. This sample is represented by about 430,000 clones; roughly 88% of them were singletons. 1.4% to 1.5% of the sample is taken by the ten largest.

Trimming takes 6 bases from V and 2 bases from J, and the germline ends sit 14 bases apart. There are 14 amino acids in the CDR3, from cysteine to phenylalanine inclusive. Just the 42-base CDR3 DNA is kept, in frame starting at base 1. CDR1 and CDR2 are read off the germline V gene as MNHEY and SVGAGI. The specimen sequenced was PBMCs or T cells enriched from blood (not recorded which). The source is a woman aged 18-29 years who had been exposed to COVID-19. Recombination connected TRBV6-5 to TRBJ2-7; D gene: possibly TRBD1, on 6 matching bases. The DNA is TGTGCCAGCAGCGCCCCACAGGGACCCTACGAGCAGTACTTC. It encodes CASSAPQGPYEQYF.